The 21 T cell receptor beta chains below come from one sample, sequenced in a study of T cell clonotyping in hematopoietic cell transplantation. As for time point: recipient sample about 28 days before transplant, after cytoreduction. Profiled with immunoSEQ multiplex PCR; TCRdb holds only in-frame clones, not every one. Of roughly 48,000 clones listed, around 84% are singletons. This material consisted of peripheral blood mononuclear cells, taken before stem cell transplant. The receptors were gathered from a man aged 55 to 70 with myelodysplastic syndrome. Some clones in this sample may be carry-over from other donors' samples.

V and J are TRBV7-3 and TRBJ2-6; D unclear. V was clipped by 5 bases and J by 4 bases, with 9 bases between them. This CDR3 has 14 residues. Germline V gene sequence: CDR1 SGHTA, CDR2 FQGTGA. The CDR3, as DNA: TGTGCCAGCAGCCCACCTGGGGGGGCCAACGTCCTGACTTTC. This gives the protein CASSPPGGANVLTF.

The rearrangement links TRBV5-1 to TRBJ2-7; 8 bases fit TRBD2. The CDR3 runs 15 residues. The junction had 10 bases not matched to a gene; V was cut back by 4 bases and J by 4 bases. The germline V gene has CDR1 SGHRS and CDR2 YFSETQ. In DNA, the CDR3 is TGCGCCAGCAGCCCGAGCGGGGGATCTTTTTACGAGCAGTACTTC. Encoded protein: CASSPSGGSFYEQYF. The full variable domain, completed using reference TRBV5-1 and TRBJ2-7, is KAGVTQTPRYLIKTRGQQVTLSCSPISGHRSVSWYQQTPGQGLQFLFEYFSETQRNKGNFPGRFSGRQFSNSRSEMNVSTLELGDSALYLCASSPSGGSFYEQYFGPGTRLTVT.

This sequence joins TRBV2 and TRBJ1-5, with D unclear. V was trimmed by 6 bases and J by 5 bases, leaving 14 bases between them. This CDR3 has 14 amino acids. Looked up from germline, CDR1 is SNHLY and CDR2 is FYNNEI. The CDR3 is CASSGPGLDQPQHF. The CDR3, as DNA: TGTGCCAGCAGCGGACCGGGCCTAGATCAGCCCCAGCATTTT.

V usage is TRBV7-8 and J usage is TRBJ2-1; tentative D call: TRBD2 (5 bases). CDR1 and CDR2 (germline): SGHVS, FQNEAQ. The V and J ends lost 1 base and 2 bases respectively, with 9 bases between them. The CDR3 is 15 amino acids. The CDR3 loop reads CASSLDEGPYNEQFF. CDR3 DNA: TGTGCCAGCAGCTTAGACGAGGGTCCCTACAATGAGCAGTTCTTC. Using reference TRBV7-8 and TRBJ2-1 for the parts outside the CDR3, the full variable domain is GAGVSQSPRYKVAKRGQDVALRCDPISGHVSLFWYQQALGQGPEFLTYFQNEAQLDKSGLPSDRFFAERPEGSVSTLKIQRTQQEDSAVYLCASSLDEGPYNEQFFGPGTRLTVL.

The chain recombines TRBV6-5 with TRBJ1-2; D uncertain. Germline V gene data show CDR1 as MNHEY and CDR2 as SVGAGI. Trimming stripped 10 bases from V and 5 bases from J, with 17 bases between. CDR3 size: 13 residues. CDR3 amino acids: CATMKAQLYGYTF. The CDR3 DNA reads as TGTGCCACCATGAAGGCGCAATTATATGGCTACACCTTC.

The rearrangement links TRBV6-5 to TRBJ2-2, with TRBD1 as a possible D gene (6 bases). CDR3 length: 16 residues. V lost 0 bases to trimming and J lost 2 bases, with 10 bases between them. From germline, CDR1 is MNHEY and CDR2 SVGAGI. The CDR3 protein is CASSYSGARNTGELFF. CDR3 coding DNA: TGTGCCAGCAGTTACTCGGGGGCGCGAAACACCGGGGAGCTGTTTTTT.

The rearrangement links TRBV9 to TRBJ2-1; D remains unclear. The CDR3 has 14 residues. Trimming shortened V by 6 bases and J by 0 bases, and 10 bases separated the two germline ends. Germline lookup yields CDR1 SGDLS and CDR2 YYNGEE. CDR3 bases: TGTGCCAGCACTCAGGTTACCTCCTACAATGAGCAGTTCTTC. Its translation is CASTQVTSYNEQFF.

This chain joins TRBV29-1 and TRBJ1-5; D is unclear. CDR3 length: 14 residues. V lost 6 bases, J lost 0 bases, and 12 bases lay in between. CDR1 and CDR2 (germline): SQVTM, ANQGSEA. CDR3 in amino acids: CSVRLTDSNQPQHF. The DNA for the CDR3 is TGCAGCGTCCGGTTGACGGATAGCAATCAGCCCCAGCATTTT.

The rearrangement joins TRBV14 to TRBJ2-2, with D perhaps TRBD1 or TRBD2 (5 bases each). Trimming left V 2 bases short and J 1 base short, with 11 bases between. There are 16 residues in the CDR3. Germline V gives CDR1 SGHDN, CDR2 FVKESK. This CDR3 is CASSQMGPMNTGELFF. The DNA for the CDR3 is TGTGCCAGCAGCCAAATGGGACCGATGAACACCGGGGAGCTGTTTTTT.

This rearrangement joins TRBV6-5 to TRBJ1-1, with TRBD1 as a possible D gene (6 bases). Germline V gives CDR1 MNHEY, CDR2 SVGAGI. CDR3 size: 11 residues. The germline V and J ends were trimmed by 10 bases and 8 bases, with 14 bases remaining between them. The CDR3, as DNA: TGTGCCACCGGGGGCGGCAGGGAAGCTTTCTTT. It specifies CATGGGREAFF.

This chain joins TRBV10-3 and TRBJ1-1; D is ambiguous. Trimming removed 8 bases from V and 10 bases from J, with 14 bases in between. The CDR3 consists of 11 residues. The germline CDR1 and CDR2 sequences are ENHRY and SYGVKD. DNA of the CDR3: TGTGCCATCGGGCATGTGGTGGGAGCTTTCTTT. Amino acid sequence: CAIGHVVGAFF.

CDR3 in amino acids: CARKPGQRATNEKLFF. The DNA of the CDR3 is TGTGCCAGAAAGCCGGGACAGAGGGCAACTAATGAAAAACTGTTTTTT. This chain uses TRBV27 with TRBJ1-4, with 7 bases aligning to TRBD1. CDR3 length equals 16 residues. The germline CDR1 and CDR2 sequences are MNHEY and SMNVEV (reference sequence). With 9 bases clipped from V and 0 bases from J, the junction kept 10 bases outside the gene matches.

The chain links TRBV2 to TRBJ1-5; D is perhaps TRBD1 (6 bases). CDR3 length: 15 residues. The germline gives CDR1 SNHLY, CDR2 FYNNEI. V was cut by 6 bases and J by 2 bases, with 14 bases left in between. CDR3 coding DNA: TGTGCCAGCAGGGGGACACTCCCAGGCAATCAGCCCCAGCATTTT. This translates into CASRGTLPGNQPQHF.

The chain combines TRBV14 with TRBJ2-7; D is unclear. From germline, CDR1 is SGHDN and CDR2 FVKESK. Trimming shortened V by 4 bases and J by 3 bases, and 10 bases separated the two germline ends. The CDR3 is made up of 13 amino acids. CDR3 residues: CASSRSYGYEQYF. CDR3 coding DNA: TGTGCCAGCAGCCGGTCTTACGGCTACGAGCAGTACTTC.

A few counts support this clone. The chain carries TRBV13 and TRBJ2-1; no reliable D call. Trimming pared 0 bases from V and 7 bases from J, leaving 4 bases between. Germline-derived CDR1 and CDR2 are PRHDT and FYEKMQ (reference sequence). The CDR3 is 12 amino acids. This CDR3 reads CASSLGGNEQFF. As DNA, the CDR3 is TGTGCCAGCAGCTTAGGAGGTAATGAGCAGTTCTTC.

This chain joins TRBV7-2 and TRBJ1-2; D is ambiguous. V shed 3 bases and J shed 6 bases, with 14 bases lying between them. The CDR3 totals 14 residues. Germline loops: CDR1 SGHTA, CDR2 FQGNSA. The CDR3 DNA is TGTGCCAGCAGCTTTCGGGCCTCTGTGGATGGCTACACCTTC. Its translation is CASSFRASVDGYTF.

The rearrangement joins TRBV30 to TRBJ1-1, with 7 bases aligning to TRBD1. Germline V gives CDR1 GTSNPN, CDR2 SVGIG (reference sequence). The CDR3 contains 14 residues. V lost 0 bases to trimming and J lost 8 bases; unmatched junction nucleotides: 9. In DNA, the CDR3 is TGTGCCTGGAGTGTCGACTTCAGGGGGAAAGAAGCTTTCTTT. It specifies CAWSVDFRGKEAFF.

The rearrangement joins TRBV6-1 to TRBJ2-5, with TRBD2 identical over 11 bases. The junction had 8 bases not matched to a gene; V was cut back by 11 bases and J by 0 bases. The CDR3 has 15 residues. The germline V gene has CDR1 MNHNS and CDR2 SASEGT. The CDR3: CAGALAGGHQETQYF. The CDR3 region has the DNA TGTGCCGGCGCCCTAGCGGGGGGACACCAAGAGACCCAGTACTTC.

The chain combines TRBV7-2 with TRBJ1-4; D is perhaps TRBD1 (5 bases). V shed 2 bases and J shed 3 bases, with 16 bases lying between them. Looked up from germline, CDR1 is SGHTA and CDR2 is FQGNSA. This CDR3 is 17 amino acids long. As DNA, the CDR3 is TGTGCCAGCAGCTTAAGTATAGGGGCGGGCCCTAATGAAAAACTGTTTTTT. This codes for CASSLSIGAGPNEKLFF.

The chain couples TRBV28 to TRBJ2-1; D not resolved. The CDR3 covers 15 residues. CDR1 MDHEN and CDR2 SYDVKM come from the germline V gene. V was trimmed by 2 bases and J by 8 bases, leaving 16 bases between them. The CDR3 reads CASSLPVTQAYEQFF. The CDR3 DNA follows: TGTGCCAGCAGTTTACCAGTGACTCAAGCCTATGAGCAGTTCTTC.

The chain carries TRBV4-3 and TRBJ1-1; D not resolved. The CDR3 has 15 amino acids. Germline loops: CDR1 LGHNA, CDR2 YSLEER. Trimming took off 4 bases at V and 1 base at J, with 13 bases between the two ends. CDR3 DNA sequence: TGCGCCAGCAGCCGACGACACCCGCCGAACACTGAAGCTTTCTTT. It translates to CASSRRHPPNTEAFF.